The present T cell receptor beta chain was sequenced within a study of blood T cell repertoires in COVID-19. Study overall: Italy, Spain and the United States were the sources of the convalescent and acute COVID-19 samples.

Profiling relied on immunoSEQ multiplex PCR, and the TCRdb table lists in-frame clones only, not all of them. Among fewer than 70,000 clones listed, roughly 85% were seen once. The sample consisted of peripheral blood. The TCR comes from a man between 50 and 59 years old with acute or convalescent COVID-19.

The CDR3 DNA follows: TGCGCCAGCTCTAGCGGGGGGCCCTACAATGAGCAGTTCTTC. Its protein is CASSSGGPYNEQFF. The chain combines TRBV10-2 with TRBJ2-1; 11 bases agree with TRBD2. Per the germline V gene, CDR1 is WSHSY and CDR2 is SAAADI. The CDR3 consists of 14 residues. Unmatched junction bases numbered 2, after V lost 8 bases and J lost 2 bases.